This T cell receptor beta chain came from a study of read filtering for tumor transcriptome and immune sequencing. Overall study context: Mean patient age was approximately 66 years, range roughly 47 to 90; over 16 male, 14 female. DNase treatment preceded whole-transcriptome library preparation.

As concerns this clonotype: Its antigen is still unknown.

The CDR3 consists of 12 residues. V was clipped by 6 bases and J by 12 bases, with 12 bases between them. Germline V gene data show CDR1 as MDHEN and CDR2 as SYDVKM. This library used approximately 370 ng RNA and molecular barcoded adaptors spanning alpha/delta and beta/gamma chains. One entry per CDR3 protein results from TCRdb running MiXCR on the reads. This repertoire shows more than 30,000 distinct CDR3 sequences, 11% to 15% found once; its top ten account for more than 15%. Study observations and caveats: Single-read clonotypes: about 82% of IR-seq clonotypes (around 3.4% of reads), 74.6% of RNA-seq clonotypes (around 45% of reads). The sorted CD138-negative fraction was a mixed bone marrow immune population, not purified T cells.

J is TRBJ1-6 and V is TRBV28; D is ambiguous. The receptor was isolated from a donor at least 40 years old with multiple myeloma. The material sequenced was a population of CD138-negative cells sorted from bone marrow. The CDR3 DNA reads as TGTGCCAGCAGCCATACTCATCTACCCCTCCACTTT. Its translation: CASSHTHLPLHF.